These 12 T cell receptor beta chains originate from one sample sequenced in a study of blood T cell repertoires in COVID-19. Profiling relied on immunoSEQ multiplex PCR, and the TCRdb table lists in-frame clones only, not all of them. The table includes just over 650,000 clones, 70% to 90% detected once. Sequenced: peripheral blood. The receptors here all came from a woman younger than 30 with acute or convalescent COVID-19.

The chain uses TRBV29-1 and TRBJ2-7, with 8 bases identical to TRBD1. The ends lost 1 base at V and 1 base at J; junction bases unmatched: 0. This CDR3 has 13 residues. CDR1 and CDR2 (germline): SQVTM, ANQGSEA. CDR3 sequence: CSVEGDRSYEQYF. Here the CDR3 DNA reads TGCAGCGTTGAAGGGGACAGGTCCTACGAGCAGTACTTC.

The chain recombines TRBV6-5 with TRBJ2-7; D is undetermined. The CDR3 spans 14 residues. The V end was cut by 5 bases, the J end by 2 bases, with 13 bases between. Germline-derived CDR1 and CDR2 are MNHEY and SVGAGI. The CDR3 nucleotides read TGTGCCAGCAGTCCCAGGTCGCAGACCTACGAGCAGTACTTC. This encodes CASSPRSQTYEQYF.

The V gene is TRBV9, the J gene TRBJ2-2; D not resolved. Germline lookup yields CDR1 SGDLS and CDR2 YYNGEE. V lost 6 bases, J lost 4 bases, and 10 bases lay in between. The CDR3 loop spans 13 amino acids. DNA for the CDR3: TGTGCCAGCACCCCGAGCCGCACCGGGGAGCTGTTTTTT. It is translated as CASTPSRTGELFF.

The chain is built from TRBV15 and TRBJ1-2, with 8 nucleotides matching TRBD1. After removal of 2 bases from V and 8 bases from J, the junction contained 10 bases not matched to a gene. This CDR3 is built from 15 residues. The V gene's germline CDR1 is LNHNV and CDR2 YYDKDF (reference sequence). The CDR3 protein is CATSRSLTGENGYTF. In DNA, the CDR3 is TGTGCCACCAGCAGATCTTTGACAGGGGAGAACGGCTACACCTTC.

The chain has TRBV4-3 and TRBJ2-3, with 13 bases identical to TRBD2. This CDR3 is built from 17 residues. V gave up 0 bases and J gave up 7 bases; unmatched junction bases: 7. Germline V gene lookup returns CDR1 LGHNA and CDR2 YSLEER. The CDR3 DNA reads TGCGCCAGCAGCCAAGAACTGGAGACTAGCGGGGGGAATACGCAGTATTTT. Protein: CASSQELETSGGNTQYF.

This clone was observed a single time. The chain combines TRBV18 with TRBJ2-1; 9 bases align to TRBD1. CDR1 and CDR2 from the germline V gene are KGHSH and LQKENI. The CDR3 is made up of 17 amino acids. With 0 bases clipped from V and 10 bases from J, the junction kept 13 bases outside the gene matches. The CDR3, as DNA: TGTGCCAGCTCACCACCGACTCCGGGACAGGGTCGTAGGGAGCAGTTCTTC. This sequence encodes CASSPPTPGQGRREQFF. Variable domain in full (rest from reference TRBV18 and TRBJ2-1): NAGVMQNPRHLVRRRGQEARLRCSPMKGHSHVYWYRQLPEEGLKFMVYLQKENIIDESGMPKERFSAEFPKEGPSILRIQQVVRGDSAAYFCASSPPTPGQGRREQFFGPGTRLTVL.

The chain is built from TRBV7-7 and TRBJ2-2; 12 nucleotides align to TRBD2. Germline loops: CDR1 SSHAT, CDR2 FNYEAQ (reference sequence). The CDR3 runs to 20 residues. V was pared by 0 bases and J by 5 bases, with 13 bases of the junction left unmatched. CDR3 residues: CASSLAPTSGGFFATGELFF. CDR3 bases: TGTGCCAGCAGCTTAGCTCCGACTAGCGGGGGTTTTTTTGCGACCGGGGAGCTGTTTTTT.

V gene TRBV7-7 combines with J gene TRBJ2-1, with D tentatively TRBD2 (6 bases). Per germline, CDR1 SSHAT and CDR2 FNYEAQ (reference sequence). V shed 5 bases and J shed 8 bases, with 19 bases lying between them. The CDR3 is 15 residues long. This CDR3 reads CASSPGSRLSDEQFF. The CDR3 nucleotides are TGTGCCAGCAGCCCCGGGAGCAGGTTGTCCGATGAGCAGTTCTTC.

This sequence joins TRBV3-1 (or the pseudogene TRBV3-2) and TRBJ2-4; D not certain. Germline CDR1 reads LGHDT; CDR2 reads YNNKEL (reference sequence). The CDR3 is made up of 15 amino acids. Trimming pared 1 base from V and 0 bases from J, leaving 7 bases between. CDR3 protein: CASSQGVVAKNIQYF. The CDR3 DNA reads TGTGCCAGCAGCCAAGGAGTAGTAGCCAAAAACATTCAGTACTTC.

The chain recombines TRBV6-2 or TRBV6-3 with TRBJ1-2; the D is unclear. Per the germline V gene, CDR1 is MNHEY and CDR2 is SVGEGT. The CDR3 runs to 10 residues. The V and J ends lost 2 bases and 8 bases respectively, with 3 bases between them. The DNA of the CDR3 is TGTGCCAGCAGTTACCCGGGCTACACCTTC. It translates to CASSYPGYTF.

The V call is TRBV6-4, the J call TRBJ1-2, with D uncertain. The CDR3 length is 13 residues. V was pared by 4 bases and J by 3 bases, with 9 bases between. The germline V gene has CDR1 MRHNA and CDR2 SNTAGT. CDR3 bases: TGTGCCAGCAGTGGCCCGGAGGACTATGGCTACACCTTC. As protein: CASSGPEDYGYTF.

This rearrangement joins TRBV7-9 to TRBJ1-2; TRBD1 aligns across 9 bases. Germline V gene data show CDR1 as SEHNR and CDR2 as FQNEAQ (reference sequence). The CDR3 consists of 15 residues. The trim removed 4 bases at V and 3 bases at J, leaving 6 bases unmatched. The CDR3: CASSSTGGEDYGYTF. Written as DNA, the CDR3 is TGTGCCAGCAGCTCTACAGGGGGCGAAGACTATGGCTACACCTTC.